This TCR beta chain was sequenced during a study of blood T cell repertoires in COVID-19. The J segment lost 5 bases and the V segment lost 6 bases, leaving 7 bases of the junction unmatched. CDR3 length: 15 amino acids. Germline V CDR1 and CDR2: MNHEY, SVGAGI. TCRdb's table, derived via immunoSEQ multiplex PCR, lists solely in-frame clones and lacks some. The data hold some 200,000 clones, with roughly 85% observed a single time. Source material: peripheral blood. The sequence was collected from a woman aged 55-70 years with acute or convalescent COVID-19. The chain has TRBV6-5 and TRBJ1-6; 7 positions match TRBD1. CDR3 amino acids: CASSTGTVHNSPLHF. The CDR3 nucleotides are TGTGCCAGCAGCACCGGGACAGTGCATAATTCACCCCTCCACTTT.